The clone carrying this TCR beta chain was seen just once. Its antigen is unknown. The data originate from a study of cytomegalovirus exposure and HLA in healthy donors. Broader study findings: Cytomegalovirus-associated TCR beta chains were listed, numbering 150 to 200.

The ends were cut back, 5 bases at V and 2 bases at J, with 13 bases in the middle. The germline V gene has CDR1 PRHDT and CDR2 FYEKMQ (reference sequence). The length of the CDR3 is 15 residues. TCRdb's table, derived via immunoSEQ multiplex PCR, lists solely in-frame clones and lacks some. Among some 310,000 clones listed, roughly 90% were seen once. Input material: PBMCs. V is TRBV13 and J is TRBJ1-3, with D hard to call. This sequence originates from a man younger than 45 in good health and CMV-seronegative. CDR3 sequence reads: CASSVASGTGNTIYF. The DNA of the CDR3 is TGTGCCAGCAGCGTCGCATCCGGTACTGGAAACACCATATATTTT. The complete variable domain, with remaining parts taken from reference TRBV13 and TRBJ1-3, reads AAGVIQSPRHLIKEKRETATLKCYPIPRHDTVYWYQQGPGQDPQFLISFYEKMQSDKGSIPDRFSAQQFSDYHSELNMSSLELGDSALYFCASSVASGTGNTIYFGEGSWLTVV.